Listed below are T cell receptor beta chains from one sample, sequenced in a study of OX40 agonist ivuxolimab in advanced cancers. Some clones are missing from TCRdb's copy, which holds only in-frame ones; the method was immunoSEQ multiplex PCR. The sample shows over 20,000 clones, 80% to 90% of them seen only once. Source: CD4+ or CD8+ T cells sorted from blood, taken in a trial of the OX40 agonist ivuxolimab. Receptors originate from an adult with an advanced solid tumor such as melanoma, head and neck, liver or kidney cancer. Both conserved end residues are part of each CDR3. D genes are given only for firm matches. A row's size may be missing; if present it is once, few, many or a size class.

D | length | J | V | size | CDR3 | DNA
- | 17 | TRBJ2-6 | TRBV5-1 | - | CASSLLGQNSGANVLTF | TGCGCCAGCAGCTTGCTAGGACAGAACTCTGGGGCCAACGTCCTGACTTTC
- | 13 | TRBJ2-1 | TRBV7-9 | - | CASSAGTYNEQFF | TGTGCCAGCAGCGCCGGGACATACAATGAGCAGTTCTTC
- | 14 | TRBJ2-2 | TRBV25-1 | - | CASSEGILTGELFF | TGTGCCAGCAGTGAGGGGATATTAACCGGGGAGCTGTTTTTT
TRBD2 | 14 | TRBJ2-4 | TRBV19 | - | CASSYGRELNIQYF | TGTGCCAGTAGTTATGGGCGGGAGTTAAACATTCAGTACTTC
- | 16 | TRBJ2-1 | TRBV14 | - | CASSHRRTLVDNEQFF | TGTGCCAGCAGCCACCGAAGAACCCTGGTGGACAATGAGCAGTTCTTC
- | 12 | TRBJ2-3 | TRBV7-2 | - | CASSLVPDTQYF | TGTGCCAGCAGCTTAGTCCCAGATACGCAGTATTTT
- | 13 | TRBJ1-4 | TRBV2 | - | CASSQGLGEKLFF | TGTGCCAGCAGTCAGGGCTTAGGTGAAAAACTGTTTTTT
- | 12 | TRBJ1-5 | TRBV19 | - | CASRAGNQPQHF | TGTGCCAGTAGGGCGGGCAATCAGCCCCAGCATTTT
TRBD2 | 14 | TRBJ2-3 | TRBV7-3 | - | CASSGLAGADTQYF | TGTGCCAGCAGCGGACTAGCGGGAGCGGATACGCAGTATTTT
- | 15 | TRBJ2-7 | TRBV7-6 | - | CASSLTSRGHYEQYF | TGTGCCAGCAGCCTCACTTCCAGGGGACACTACGAGCAGTACTTC
- | 14 | TRBJ2-1 | TRBV11-2 | - | CASSLDGSYNEQFF | TGTGCCAGCAGCTTAGACGGTTCCTACAATGAGCAGTTCTTC
- | 13 | TRBJ2-7 | TRBV11-1 | - | CASSGRSSYEQYF | TGTGCCAGCTCCGGACGGAGCTCCTACGAGCAGTACTTC
TRBD1 | 15 | TRBJ2-3 | TRBV5-1 | - | CASSPTGTGTDTQYF | TGCGCCAGCAGCCCCACCGGGACAGGGACAGATACGCAGTATTTT
- | 15 | TRBJ1-3 | TRBV2 | - | CASSEIRVSGNTIYF | TGTGCCAGCAGTGAAATTAGGGTCTCTGGAAACACCATATATTTT
- | 13 | TRBJ2-5 | TRBV30 | - | CAWRSRGGETQYF | TGTGCCTGGAGGTCGAGAGGAGGAGAGACCCAGTACTTC
TRBD1 | 14 | TRBJ1-4 | TRBV2 | - | CASSRDSDLEKLFF | TGTGCCAGCAGTCGGGACAGCGACCTTGAAAAACTGTTTTTT
- | 16 | TRBJ1-2 | TRBV21-1 | - | CASSKGDRGPFYGYTF | TGTGCCAGCAGCAAAGGGGACAGGGGGCCTTTCTATGGCTACACCTTC
TRBD2 | 17 | TRBJ2-5 | TRBV5-1 | - | CASRLHGVAGGTETQYF | TGCGCCAGCAGATTGCATGGAGTAGCGGGAGGGACGGAGACCCAGTACTTC
- | 12 | TRBJ2-5 | TRBV2 | - | CASSEVEETQYF | TGTGCCAGCAGTGAAGTAGAAGAGACCCAGTACTTC
- | 14 | TRBJ1-1 | TRBV4-3 | - | CASSQVPLGTEAFF | TGCGCCAGCAGCCAAGTCCCCCTGGGCACTGAAGCTTTCTTT
- | 15 | TRBJ1-5 | TRBV15 | - | CATSRGTPFDQPQHF | TGTGCCACCAGCAGAGGTACGCCGTTCGATCAGCCCCAGCATTTT
TRBD1 | 13 | TRBJ1-1 | TRBV27 | - | CASNPRQGAEAFF | TGTGCCAGCAACCCTAGACAGGGTGCTGAAGCTTTCTTT
- | 13 | TRBJ1-2 | TRBV21-1 | - | CASSKGQYYGYTF | TGTGCCAGCAGCAAAGGACAGTACTATGGCTACACCTTC
- | 14 | TRBJ2-4 | TRBV9 | - | CASSAGVAKNIQYF | TGTGCCAGCAGCGCCGGGGTAGCCAAAAACATTCAGTACTTC
- | 14 | TRBJ2-7 | TRBV11-3 | - | CASSTQIDPYEQYF | TGTGCCAGCAGCACACAGATCGATCCGTACGAGCAGTACTTC
- | 14 | TRBJ1-2 | TRBV5-4 | - | CASSLGTDSYGYTF | TGTGCCAGCAGCTTGGGGACAGATAGCTATGGCTACACCTTC
- | 11 | TRBJ2-5 | TRBV20-1 | few | CSAQLEGTQYF | TGCAGTGCCCAACTTGAGGGGACCCAGTACTTC
- | 16 | TRBJ1-4 | TRBV11-1 | - | CASSLEWAWKNEKLFF | TGTGCCAGCAGCTTAGAGTGGGCGTGGAAAAATGAAAAACTGTTTTTT
- | 13 | TRBJ2-7 | TRBV7-9 | - | CASSPDRSYEQYF | TGTGCCAGCAGCCCGGACAGATCCTACGAGCAGTACTTC
TRBD2 | 17 | TRBJ2-1 | TRBV25-1 | - | CASSDPSGSGVYNEQFF | TGTGCCAGCAGTGACCCTAGCGGGAGTGGGGTTTACAATGAGCAGTTCTTC
TRBD1 | 15 | TRBJ2-1 | TRBV11-1 | - | CASSPRTGGYNEQFF | TGTGCCAGCAGTCCTCGGACAGGGGGCTACAATGAGCAGTTCTTC
- | 12 | TRBJ1-2 | TRBV6-6 | - | CASSYGRYGYTF | TGTGCCAGCAGTTACGGGCGCTATGGCTACACCTTC
- | 14 | TRBJ2-1 | TRBV4-1 | - | CASSQDMGMSEQFF | TGCGCCAGCAGCCAAGATATGGGGATGAGTGAGCAGTTCTTC
- | 11 | TRBJ1-2 | TRBV2 | - | CASSGYGGYTF | TGTGCCAGCAGTGGGTACGGTGGCTACACCTTC
- | 14 | TRBJ1-1 | TRBV2 | - | CASSPRSGTTEAFF | TGTGCCAGCAGTCCCCGTTCAGGGACTACTGAAGCTTTCTTT
- | 17 | TRBJ2-7 | TRBV7-9 | - | CASSPEGNSGLWAEQYF | TGTGCCAGCAGCCCCGAGGGAAACTCCGGACTATGGGCCGAGCAGTACTTC
- | 13 | TRBJ2-3 | TRBV19 | - | CASSWTVTDTQYF | TGTGCCAGTAGTTGGACAGTCACAGATACGCAGTATTTT
TRBD1 | 15 | TRBJ2-7 | TRBV5-8 | - | CASSASMDREYEQYF | TGTGCCAGCAGCGCCTCTATGGACAGGGAATACGAGCAGTACTTC
- | 14 | TRBJ2-2 | TRBV29-1 | - | CSVGKNSNTGELFF | TGCAGCGTTGGCAAGAACTCGAACACCGGGGAGCTGTTTTTT
TRBD2 | 16 | TRBJ2-7 | TRBV7-9 | - | CASSPPLAGGPREQYF | TGTGCCAGCAGCCCACCTCTAGCGGGAGGGCCAAGGGAGCAGTACTTC
TRBD1 | 14 | TRBJ2-7 | TRBV5-1 | - | CASSLVTGNYEQYF | TGCGCCAGCAGCTTGGTGACAGGGAATTACGAGCAGTACTTC
TRBD2 | 15 | TRBJ2-1 | TRBV6-8 | few | CASSYGRLAGAEQFF | TGTGCCAGCAGTTATGGGAGACTAGCGGGGGCGGAGCAGTTCTTC
TRBD2 | 14 | TRBJ2-7 | TRBV7-9 | - | CASSFELAGVEQYF | TGTGCCAGCAGCTTCGAACTAGCGGGCGTCGAGCAGTACTTC
TRBD1 | 21 | TRBJ2-5 | TRBV5-1 | - | CASSPDRTGQGELRYQETQYF | TGCGCCAGCAGCCCAGACCGTACCGGACAGGGGGAATTAAGGTACCAAGAGACCCAGTACTTC
TRBD1 | 15 | TRBJ2-3 | TRBV29-1 | - | CSAPPGTERTDTQYF | TGCAGTGCTCCTCCGGGGACAGAGCGAACAGATACGCAGTATTTT
- | 13 | TRBJ1-1 | TRBV4-2 | - | CASSLVQNTEAFF | TGTGCCAGCAGCTTGGTTCAGAACACTGAAGCTTTCTTT
- | 14 | TRBJ2-1 | TRBV6-6 | - | CASIRDSGYNEQFF | TGTGCCAGCATACGGGACTCCGGCTACAATGAGCAGTTCTTC
- | 15 | TRBJ2-1 | TRBV15 | - | CATSRGSTTYNEQFF | TGTGCCACCAGCAGAGGTTCAACCACCTACAATGAGCAGTTCTTC
TRBD1 | 13 | TRBJ2-5 | TRBV2 | - | CASRRDSQGTQYF | TGTGCCAGCAGAAGGGACAGCCAAGGGACCCAGTACTTC
- | 15 | TRBJ1-3 | TRBV25-1 | - | CASSGGTVSGNTIYF | TGTGCCAGCAGTGGTGGGACCGTCTCTGGAAACACCATATATTTT
- | 12 | TRBJ2-7 | TRBV10-1 | - | CASSRSSYEQYF | TGCGCCAGCAGTAGGAGCTCCTACGAGCAGTACTTC
TRBD1 | 13 | TRBJ2-2 | TRBV5-1 | - | CASSLGQAGELFF | TGCGCCAGCAGCCTTGGACAGGCCGGGGAGCTGTTTTTT
TRBD1 | 15 | TRBJ2-1 | TRBV4-3 | - | CASSRDRVVYNEQFF | TGCGCCAGCAGCCGGGACAGGGTTGTCTACAATGAGCAGTTCTTC